This T cell receptor (beta chain) came from a study of cytomegalovirus exposure and HLA in healthy donors. Study results and limitations: It emerged from a later analysis that several of the most significant clusters appeared to be linked to common viral pathogens. Several V segments, TRBV6-2 and TRBV6-3 among them, could not be told apart and were dropped.

Note on this clone: The antigen is not known.

CDR1 and CDR2 from the germline V gene are WSHSY and SAAADI. The V segment lost 6 bases and the J segment 0 bases; nucleotides outside the gene matches: 8. The CDR3 length is 16 residues. PCR primers comprised 60 Vbeta and 13 Jbeta primers. Study processing details: A later analysis tallied approximately 78 million unique TCR beta chains, 10 million to 12 million of them shared. Clones were sequenced by immunoSEQ multiplex PCR, and TCRdb holds only the in-frame ones, with some missing. The V and J calls and clone size are taken from that table; D and trimming were inferred from the DNA. Of approximately 97,000 clones in the sample, 81% were seen once.

What was sequenced was PBMCs. The clonotype comes from a woman aged 65 to 85 in good health and CMV-seropositive. The genes are TRBV10-2 and TRBJ2-4; 7 nucleotides match TRBD1. The DNA for the CDR3 is TGCGCCAGCAGCCAAGACAGGGCCCTAGCCAAAAACATTCAGTACTTC. It translates to CASSQDRALAKNIQYF.